This T cell receptor (beta chain) derives from a study of cytomegalovirus exposure and HLA in healthy donors. Points from the study as a whole: In a later analysis, donors in an Asian-associated ancestry cluster reportedly had fewer N-insertions in productive TCRs than the cohort mean.

For this clone: Its matching antigen is unknown.

This PCR relied on a set of 60 Vbeta primers and 13 Jbeta primers. The protocol was immunoSEQ multiplex PCR, while the TCRdb copy is restricted to in-frame clones and leaves out a portion. The data contain around 72,000 clones, around 76% of them singletons. Looked up from germline, CDR1 is ENHRY and CDR2 is SYGVKD. Trimming stripped 5 bases from V and 5 bases from J, with 15 bases between. The CDR3 is made up of 14 amino acids. Sample: PBMCs. The source of this sequence is a man aged 45 to 65 in good health and CMV-seronegative. The V gene is TRBV10-3, the J gene TRBJ2-5, with a weak D call TRBD1 (5 bases). The CDR3: CAISQGPERETQYF. CDR3 bases: TGTGCCATCAGTCAGGGCCCCGAACGGGAGACCCAGTACTTC.